This TCR beta chain was retrieved from a study of OX40 agonist ivuxolimab in advanced cancers. The protocol was immunoSEQ multiplex PCR, while the TCRdb copy is restricted to in-frame clones and leaves out a portion. Of about 50,000 clones listed, nearly 80% are singletons. V lost 0 bases to trimming and J lost 0 bases, with 5 bases between them. The CDR3 consists of 14 residues. Germline V gives CDR1 MNHEY, CDR2 SVGAGI. The chain links TRBV6-5 to TRBJ1-2, with unresolved D. The sample was CD4+ or CD8+ T cells sorted from blood, taken in a trial of the OX40 agonist ivuxolimab. This clonotype originated in an adult with an advanced solid tumor such as melanoma, head and neck, liver or kidney cancer. The CDR3 bases are TGTGCCAGCAGTTACTCGACGACTAACTATGGCTACACCTTC. It codes for CASSYSTTNYGYTF.